Below are 5 T cell receptor beta chains sequenced from a single sample in a study of T-cell reconstitution after alpha-beta-depleted transplantation in children. Unique molecular identifiers tagged the TCRbeta library. TCRdb reanalysed the PCR reads using MiXCR and keeps one entry per CDR3 protein. Of about 610,000 distinct CDR3 sequences in the sample, approximately 10% are singletons; the top ten hold roughly 3.9%. The material was PBMCs from the stem cell graft donor, obtained from the stem cell graft. Receptors were obtained from a human donor who donated a stem cell graft to a child with acute myeloid leukemia.

This clonotype was counted at least ten times. The V and J genes are TRBV5-8 and TRBJ2-6; D assignment may be TRBD1 or TRBD2 (5 bases each). V was cut by 5 bases and J by 0 bases, with 15 bases left in between. This CDR3 comprises 17 residues. Germline CDR1 reads SGHTS; CDR2 reads YDEGEE. The CDR3 sequence is CASSPRTGHSGANVLTF. The DNA of the CDR3 is TGTGCCAGCAGTCCTCGGACGGGGCACTCTGGGGCCAACGTCCTGACTTTC.

This clonotype has only a few counts. The chain combines TRBV28 with TRBJ2-7, with a possible D match to TRBD2 (6 bases). CDR1 is MDHEN, CDR2 SYDVKM, per germline. The V end lost 5 bases, the J end lost 2 bases, and 16 bases lay between the germline ends. The CDR3 extends over 15 amino acids. The CDR3 DNA reads as TGTGCCAGCAGTGAGGAGGGGAGGAACCCCTACGAGCAGTACTTC. Residues: CASSEEGRNPYEQYF. Combining the CDR3 with reference TRBV28 and TRBJ2-7 gives the whole variable domain DVKVTQSSRYLVKRTGEKVFLECVQDMDHENMFWYRQDPGLGLRLIYFSYDVKMKEKGDIPEGYSVSREKKERFSLILESASTNQTSMYLCASSEEGRNPYEQYFGPGTRLTVT.

This clonotype was observed many times. V and J are TRBV20-1 and TRBJ1-5; no clear D. The CDR3 has 12 residues. V was clipped by 6 bases and J by 2 bases, with 8 bases between them. In germline, CDR1 is DFQATT, CDR2 SNEGSKA (reference sequence). CDR3 coding DNA: TGCAGTGCGCCGGACGGCAATCAGCCCCAGCATTTT. This codes for CSAPDGNQPQHF.

Only a few counts were recorded for this clonotype. The rearrangement uses TRBV12-3 or TRBV12-4 and TRBJ2-1, with 7 nucleotides matching TRBD1. This CDR3 contains 14 residues. V shed 6 bases, J shed 6 bases, and the junction held 8 bases outside the gene matches. The CDR3 coding sequence is TGTGCCAGCAGACGACAGGGAGTATCCAATGAGCAGTTCTTC. Protein sequence: CASRRQGVSNEQFF.

The chain uses TRBV28 and TRBJ1-2, with D perhaps TRBD1 (6 bases). Looked up from germline, CDR1 is MDHEN and CDR2 is SYDVKM. The CDR3 covers 15 residues. Trimming pared 5 bases from V and 5 bases from J, leaving 18 bases between. The CDR3 sequence is CASSTVGGDPYGYTF. The CDR3 DNA follows: TGTGCCAGCAGTACTGTGGGGGGCGATCCTTATGGCTACACCTTC.